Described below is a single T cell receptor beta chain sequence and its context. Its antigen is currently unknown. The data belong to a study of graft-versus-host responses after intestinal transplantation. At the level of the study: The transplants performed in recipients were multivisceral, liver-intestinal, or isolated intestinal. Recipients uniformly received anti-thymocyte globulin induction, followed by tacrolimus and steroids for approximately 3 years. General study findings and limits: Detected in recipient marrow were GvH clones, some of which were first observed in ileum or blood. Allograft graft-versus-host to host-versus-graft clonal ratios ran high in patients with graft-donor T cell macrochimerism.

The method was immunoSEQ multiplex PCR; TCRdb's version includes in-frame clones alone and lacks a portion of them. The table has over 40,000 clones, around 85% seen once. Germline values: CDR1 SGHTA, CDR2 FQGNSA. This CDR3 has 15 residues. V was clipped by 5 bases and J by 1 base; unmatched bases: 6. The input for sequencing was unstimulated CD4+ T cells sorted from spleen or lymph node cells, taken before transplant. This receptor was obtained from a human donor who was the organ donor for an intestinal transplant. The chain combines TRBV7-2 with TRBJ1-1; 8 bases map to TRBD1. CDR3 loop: CASSPSGTGNTEAFF. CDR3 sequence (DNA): TGTGCCAGCAGCCCCTCCGGGACAGGGAACACTGAAGCTTTCTTT.